In its sample, the clone carrying this TCR beta chain was seen many times. The antigen remains undetermined. These data are taken from a study of breast tumors, draining lymph nodes, adjacent tissues. Germline V lookup: CDR1 SGHRS, CDR2 YFSETQ. The CDR3 runs 13 residues. Trimming removed 0 bases from V and 4 bases from J, with 4 bases in between. TCRdb independently ran MiXCR on the multiplex PCR reads; one entry per CDR3 protein. The sample consists of approximately 190,000 distinct CDR3 sequences, around 29% of them appearing once. Samples came from axillary lymph nodes draining the breast cancer. Overall study results and limits: Data only fit, rather than demonstrated, lymph node origin of most tumor T cells. Luminal-like breast cancer showed significantly greater tumor-nontumor repertoire similarity than basal-like breast cancer did.

The sequence came from a female donor with breast cancer. Some clones in this sample may be carry-over from other donors' samples. The V call is TRBV5-1, the J call TRBJ2-2; no reliable D call. The source material was axillary lymph node tissue. CDR3 loop: CASSLDGTGELFF. The CDR3, as DNA: TGCGCCAGCAGCTTGGATGGCACCGGGGAGCTGTTTTTT. Based on the CDR3 plus reference TRBV5-1 and TRBJ2-2, the full variable domain is KAGVTQTPRYLIKTRGQQVTLSCSPISGHRSVSWYQQTPGQGLQFLFEYFSETQRNKGNFPGRFSGRQFSNSRSEMNVSTLELGDSALYLCASSLDGTGELFFGEGSRLTVL.